This T cell receptor beta chain was identified during a study of identical twins' blood T cells. Across the study: Roughly 6 alpha and about 6 beta libraries together yielded tens of millions of reads. Study findings and constraints: Shared environment remains a possible cause of twin similarity.

The ends were cut back, 4 bases at V and 0 bases at J, with 14 bases in the middle. Germline V gene sequence: CDR1 SGHRS, CDR2 YFSETQ. This CDR3 is built from 16 residues. On this clonotype itself: Its antigen is not known.

MiXCR was run by TCRdb on the 5' RACE reads, yielding one entry per CDR3 protein. The profile shows a few hundred thousand distinct CDR3 sequences, about 28% of them singletons. Likely shared infections and vaccines: all three twin pairs were reared together. The source material was PBMCs. This receptor was obtained from a woman aged 18 to 55 in good health. V is TRBV5-1 and J is TRBJ2-1; D not certain. DNA for the CDR3: TGCGCCAGCAGCCCACAAGCTGATAGCTCCTACAATGAGCAGTTCTTC. This gives the protein CASSPQADSSYNEQFF.